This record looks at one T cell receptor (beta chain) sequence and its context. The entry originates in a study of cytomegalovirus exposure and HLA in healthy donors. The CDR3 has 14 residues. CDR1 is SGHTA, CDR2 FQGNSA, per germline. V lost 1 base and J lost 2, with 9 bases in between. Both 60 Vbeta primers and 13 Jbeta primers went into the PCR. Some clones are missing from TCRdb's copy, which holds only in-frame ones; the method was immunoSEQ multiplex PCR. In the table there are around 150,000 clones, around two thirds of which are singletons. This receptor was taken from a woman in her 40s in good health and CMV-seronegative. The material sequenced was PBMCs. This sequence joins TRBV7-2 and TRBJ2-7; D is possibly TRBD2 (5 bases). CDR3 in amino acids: CASSLEREPYEQYF. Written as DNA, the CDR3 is TGTGCCAGCAGCTTAGAGAGGGAGCCCTACGAGCAGTACTTC.